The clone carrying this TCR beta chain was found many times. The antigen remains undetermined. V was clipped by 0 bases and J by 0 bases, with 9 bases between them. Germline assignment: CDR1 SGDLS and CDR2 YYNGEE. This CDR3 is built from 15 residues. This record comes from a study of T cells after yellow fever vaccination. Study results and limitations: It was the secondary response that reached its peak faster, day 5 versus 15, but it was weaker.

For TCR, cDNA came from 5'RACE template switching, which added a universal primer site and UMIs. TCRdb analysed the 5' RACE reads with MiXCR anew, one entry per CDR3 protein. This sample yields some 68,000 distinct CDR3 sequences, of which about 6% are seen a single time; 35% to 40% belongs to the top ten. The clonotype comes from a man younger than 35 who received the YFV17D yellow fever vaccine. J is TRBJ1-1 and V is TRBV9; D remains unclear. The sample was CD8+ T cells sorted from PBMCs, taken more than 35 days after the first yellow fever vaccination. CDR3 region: CASSVVTGMNTEAFF. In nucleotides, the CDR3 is TGTGCCAGCAGCGTAGTAACGGGTATGAACACTGAAGCTTTCTTT.